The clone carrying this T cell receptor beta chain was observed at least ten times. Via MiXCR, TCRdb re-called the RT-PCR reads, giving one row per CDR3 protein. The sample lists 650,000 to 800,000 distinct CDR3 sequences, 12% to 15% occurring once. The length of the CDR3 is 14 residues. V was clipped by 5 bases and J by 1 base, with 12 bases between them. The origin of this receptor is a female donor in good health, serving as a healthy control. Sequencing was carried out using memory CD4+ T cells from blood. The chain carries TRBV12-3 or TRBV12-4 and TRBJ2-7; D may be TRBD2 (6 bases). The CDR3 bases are TGTGCCAGCAGTCCCCGGGCGGGGTCCTACGAGCAGTACTTC. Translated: CASSPRAGSYEQYF.